The clone carrying this T cell receptor (beta chain) has only a few counts. This sample was included in a study of patients and donors after allogeneic stem cell transplantation. This CDR3 has 15 amino acids. The germline V gene has CDR1 DFQATT and CDR2 SNEGSKA (reference sequence). V was pared by 4 bases and J by 2 bases, with 10 bases of the junction left unmatched. TCRdb independently ran MiXCR on the RT-PCR reads; one entry per CDR3 protein. The table records 800,000 to 1,000,000 distinct CDR3 sequences, more than 15% of them present only once. This chain joins TRBV20-1 and TRBJ2-5; 7 positions match TRBD2. Sequenced material: blood, either unsorted or a sorted T cell fraction (not recorded which). The clonotype was recovered from a human donor who was either an allogeneic HSCT recipient or a stem cell or donor lymphocyte infusion donor (not recorded which). It is not recorded whose cells these are; they may come from a transplant donor. The CDR3, as DNA: TGCAGTGCTACTCTCCCCAGCGGGATACAAGAGACCCAGTACTTC. Its translation: CSATLPSGIQETQYF.